This is a list of T cell receptor beta chains from one sample in a study of blood T cell repertoires in COVID-19. Assay: immunoSEQ multiplex PCR; the TCRdb copy retains only in-frame clones and omits some. The profile shows over 120,000 clones, about 80% of them singletons. What was sequenced was peripheral blood. The receptors stem from a woman aged 55-70 years with acute or convalescent COVID-19. The CDR3 runs from the conserved cysteine through the conserved F or W. Each record gives: V gene, clone size, J gene, D gene, CDR3 protein, CDR3 DNA. The D gene is left open where the match is weak. Clone size is given for some rows only: seen once, a few or many times, or a class if the clone is expanded.

V: TRBV27
size: .
J: TRBJ2-3
D: TRBD2
CDR3: CATLKPGLPSWYF
DNA: TGTGCCACCCTCAAACCGGGACTACCCTCTTGGTATTTT

V: TRBV3-1/TRBV3-2
size: .
J: TRBJ2-7
D: TRBD2
CDR3: CASSQAGYGLQGPRLAGYYEQYF
DNA: TGTGCCAGCAGCCAAGCGGGGTACGGGCTACAGGGCCCTCGACTAGCGGGCTACTACGAGCAGTACTTC

V: TRBV2
size: .
J: TRBJ2-7
D: .
CDR3: CASSESVGVGGGIREQYF
DNA: TGTGCCAGCAGTGAATCCGTGGGCGTGGGAGGGGGGATTCGCGAGCAGTACTTC

V: TRBV28
size: .
J: TRBJ1-2
D: TRBD1
CDR3: CASSPTGRGLDGYTF
DNA: TGTGCCAGCAGTCCGACGGGCAGGGGGCTTGATGGCTACACCTTC

V: TRBV19
size: .
J: TRBJ1-6
D: TRBD1
CDR3: CATRETGYNSPLHF
DNA: TGTGCCACGAGGGAGACAGGGTATAATTCACCCCTCCACTTT

V: TRBV27
size: once
J: TRBJ2-6
D: .
CDR3: CASTHGAGTGANVLTF
DNA: TGTGCCAGCACCCATGGGGCGGGGACTGGGGCCAACGTCCTGACTTTC

V: TRBV21-1
size: once
J: TRBJ1-2
D: .
CDR3: CASRPTVFNGYTF
DNA: TGTGCCAGCAGGCCGACAGTCTTTAATGGCTACACCTTC

V: TRBV19
size: .
J: TRBJ1-5
D: .
CDR3: CASSKREAGRSQPQHF
DNA: TGTGCCAGTAGTAAGCGCGAGGCAGGGCGGTCGCAGCCCCAGCATTTT

V: TRBV24-1
size: .
J: TRBJ2-5
D: .
CDR3: CATSASRGGSETQYF
DNA: TGTGCCACCAGTGCGTCCAGGGGCGGGTCAGAGACCCAGTACTTC

V: TRBV11-1
size: .
J: TRBJ2-1
D: TRBD2
CDR3: CASSLGTSGRVNEQFF
DNA: TGTGCCAGCAGCTTAGGGACTAGCGGGAGGGTCAATGAGCAGTTCTTC

V: TRBV6-2/TRBV6-3
size: few
J: TRBJ1-2
D: .
CDR3: CASSPGTRYGYTF
DNA: TGTGCCAGCAGCCCCGGGACAAGATATGGCTACACCTTC

V: TRBV5-4
size: few
J: TRBJ2-3
D: .
CDR3: CASSFKGGTDTQYF
DNA: TGTGCCAGCAGCTTCAAGGGGGGCACAGATACGCAGTATTTT

V: TRBV27
size: .
J: TRBJ2-1
D: TRBD2
CDR3: CASSRLAGVSNEQFF
DNA: TGTGCCAGCAGCCGACTAGCGGGAGTTAGCAATGAGCAGTTCTTC

V: TRBV6-5
size: .
J: TRBJ1-5
D: TRBD1
CDR3: CASSDRGLPQHF
DNA: TGTGCCAGCAGCGACAGGGGTTTGCCCCAGCATTTT

V: TRBV6-2/TRBV6-3
size: .
J: TRBJ2-7
D: TRBD2
CDR3: CASSYRQSGTYEQYF
DNA: TGTGCCAGCAGTTACCGTCAGAGCGGGACCTACGAGCAGTACTTC

V: TRBV14
size: few
J: TRBJ2-7
D: .
CDR3: CASSQAPKGVEQYF
DNA: TGTGCCAGCAGCCAAGCACCAAAGGGGGTCGAGCAGTACTTC

V: TRBV30
size: .
J: TRBJ1-5
D: .
CDR3: CAWSRRGGQPQHF
DNA: TGTGCCTGGAGTAGGAGGGGCGGTCAGCCCCAGCATTTT

V: TRBV5-4
size: .
J: TRBJ2-1
D: .
CDR3: CASSLGGVSYNEQFF
DNA: TGTGCCAGCAGCTTGGGGGGAGTCTCCTACAATGAGCAGTTCTTC

V: TRBV18
size: .
J: TRBJ1-3
D: .
CDR3: CASSPSDSSGNTIYF
DNA: TGTGCCAGCTCACCTTCGGACAGCTCTGGAAACACCATATATTTT

V: TRBV28
size: .
J: TRBJ1-2
D: .
CDR3: CASSLGPRGGYTF
DNA: TGTGCCAGCAGTTTAGGCCCCAGGGGTGGCTACACCTTC